This is a list of T cell receptor beta chains from one sample in a study of neurological immune-mediated disorders. TCRdb re-called the 5' RACE reads through MiXCR, storing one row per CDR3 protein. The sample yields more than 25,000 distinct CDR3 sequences, around 16% seen once. The specimen sequenced was CD4+ T cells from blood. Receptor source: a female donor with HTLV-1-associated myelopathy (HAM/TSP). The CDR3 runs from the conserved cysteine through the conserved F or W. Fields, in order: V gene, clone size, J gene, D gene, CDR3 DNA, CDR3 protein. The D gene is left open where the match is weak. Not all rows give a size; the values are once, few, many and, for expanded clones, a class.

TRBV4-1	many	TRBJ2-3	TRBD2	TGCGCCAGCAGCCAAGATCGGGTCGGGGGGGCCACAGATACGCAGTATTTT	CASSQDRVGGATDTQYF
TRBV11-3	many	TRBJ2-2	-	TGTGCCAGCAGGAGGGGCCCAAGGACGGGTAACACCGGGGAGCTGTTTTTT	CASRRGPRTGNTGELFF
TRBV20-1	many	TRBJ2-1	-	TGCAGTGCTCACGGGCACAATGAGCAGTTCTTC	CSAHGHNEQFF
TRBV28	many	TRBJ1-4	TRBD1	TGTGCCACTTCGGGACAGGCGGATGAAAAACTGTTTTTT	CATSGQADEKLFF
TRBV12-3/TRBV12-4	many	TRBJ1-5	TRBD1	TGTGCCAGCAGTCCCTCTGGACAGGGCAGCAATCAGCCCCAGCATTTT	CASSPSGQGSNQPQHF
TRBV19	-	TRBJ2-5	-	TGTGCCAGTAGTATAGTAAGTGACCGACTGGAAGAGACCCAGTACTTC	CASSIVSDRLEETQYF
TRBV30	few	TRBJ1-4	-	TGTGCCTGGAGCGGACCTGTTGAAAAACTGTTTTTT	CAWSGPVEKLFF
TRBV20-1	many	TRBJ1-4	-	TGCAGTGCTAGAGATGCAAGGACAGATGAAAAACTGTTTTTT	CSARDARTDEKLFF
TRBV6-6	many	TRBJ1-5	-	TGTGCCAGCAGCAATACAGGTGGGCATCAGCCCCAGCATTTT	CASSNTGGHQPQHF
TRBV29-1	-	TRBJ2-3	TRBD1	TGCAGCGTTGAAGATCCTGGGACAGGCACAGATACGCAGTATTTT	CSVEDPGTGTDTQYF
TRBV9	many	TRBJ2-3	-	TGTGCCAGCAGCGAGAGCTTTGGTAGCACAGATACGCAGTATTTT	CASSESFGSTDTQYF
TRBV5-5	-	TRBJ1-1	-	TGTGCCAGCAGCGTTCGAAGAGGGAACACTGAAGCTTTCTTT	CASSVRRGNTEAFF
TRBV7-9	many	TRBJ2-3	TRBD2	TGTGCCAGCAGCTTAGATATTACTAGCGGGAGTTCAGATACGCAGTATTTT	CASSLDITSGSSDTQYF
TRBV6-2/TRBV6-3	many	TRBJ2-3	TRBD2	TGTGCCAGCAGTGTACTAGCGGGGGGAGTAGATACGCAGTATTTT	CASSVLAGGVDTQYF
TRBV20-1	many	TRBJ1-5	-	TGCAGTGCTAGTCCGGGGGGGTACCACAATCAGCCCCAGCATTTT	CSASPGGYHNQPQHF
TRBV20-1	many	TRBJ2-7	TRBD2	TGCAGTGCTAGTGTGGCTAGCGGGAGCTACGAGCAGTACTTC	CSASVASGSYEQYF
TRBV7-2	many	TRBJ2-1	TRBD1	TGTGCCAGCAGCACGCGACAGGGGGGGGGTAGCTCCTACAATGAGCAGTTCTTC	CASSTRQGGGSSYNEQFF
TRBV19	many	TRBJ2-2	TRBD1	TGTGCCACCCGGGACAGGGGCACCGGGGAGCTGTTTTTT	CATRDRGTGELFF
TRBV15	many	TRBJ2-7	-	TGTGCCACCACCCCGGCGGGCGTTGACGAGCAGTACTTC	CATTPAGVDEQYF
TRBV28	many	TRBJ2-1	-	TGTGCCAGCACCCTCCCAGGGGGGCCCTACAATGAGCAGTTCTTC	CASTLPGGPYNEQFF
TRBV6-6	-	TRBJ2-4	TRBD1	TGTGCCAGCAGCACAGGGACAGGGGGCATTCAGTACTTC	CASSTGTGGIQYF
TRBV20-1	many	TRBJ1-5	-	TGCAGTGCTAGAGAATCCGGGACACTGGGCCAGCCCCAGCATTTT	CSARESGTLGQPQHF
TRBV11-1	many	TRBJ2-3	-	TGTGCCAGCAGCCCAGCCCTCTTCCCAGATACGCAGTATTTT	CASSPALFPDTQYF